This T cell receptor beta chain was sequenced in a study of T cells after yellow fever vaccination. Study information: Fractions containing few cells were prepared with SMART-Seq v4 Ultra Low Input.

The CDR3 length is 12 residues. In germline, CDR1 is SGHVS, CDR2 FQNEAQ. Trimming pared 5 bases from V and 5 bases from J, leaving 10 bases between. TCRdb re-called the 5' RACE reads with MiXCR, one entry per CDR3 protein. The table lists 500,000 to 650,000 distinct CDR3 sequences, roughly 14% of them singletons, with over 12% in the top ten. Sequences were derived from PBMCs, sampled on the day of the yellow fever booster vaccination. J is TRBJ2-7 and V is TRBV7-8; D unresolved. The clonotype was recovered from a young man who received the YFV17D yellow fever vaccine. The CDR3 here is CASSPIPDEQYF. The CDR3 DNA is TGTGCCAGCAGCCCCATCCCCGACGAGCAGTACTTC.